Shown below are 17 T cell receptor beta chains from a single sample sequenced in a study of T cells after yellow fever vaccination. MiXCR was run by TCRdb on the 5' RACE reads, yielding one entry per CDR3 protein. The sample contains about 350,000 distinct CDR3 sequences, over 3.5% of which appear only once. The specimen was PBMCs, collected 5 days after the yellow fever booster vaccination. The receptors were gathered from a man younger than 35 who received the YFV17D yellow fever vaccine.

CDR3 in amino acids: CASSVDARGKGNSPLHF. The CDR3 nucleotides are TGTGCCAGCAGCGTAGACGCCAGGGGGAAGGGTAATTCACCCCTCCACTTT. This chain uses TRBV9 with TRBJ1-6, with 7 bases aligning to TRBD1. The CDR3 sequence is 17 residues long. CDR1 is SGDLS, CDR2 YYNGEE, per germline. Trimming cost V 0 bases and J 6 bases; bases outside gene matches: 9.

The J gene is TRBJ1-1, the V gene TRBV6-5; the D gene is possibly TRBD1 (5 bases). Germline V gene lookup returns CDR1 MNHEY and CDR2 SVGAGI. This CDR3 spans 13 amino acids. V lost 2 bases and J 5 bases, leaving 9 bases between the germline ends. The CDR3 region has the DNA TGTGCCAGCAGTTACCGGGGGTTAACTGAAGCTTTCTTT. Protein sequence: CASSYRGLTEAFF.

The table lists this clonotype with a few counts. CDR3 protein: CASSVAQGSNYGYTF. The CDR3 DNA is TGTGCCAGCAGCGTAGCTCAGGGGAGTAACTATGGCTACACCTTC. V usage is TRBV9 and J usage is TRBJ1-2; D might be TRBD1 (6 bases). V was cut by 0 bases and J by 1 base, with 10 bases left in between. This CDR3 region has 15 residues. In germline, CDR1 is SGDLS, CDR2 YYNGEE.

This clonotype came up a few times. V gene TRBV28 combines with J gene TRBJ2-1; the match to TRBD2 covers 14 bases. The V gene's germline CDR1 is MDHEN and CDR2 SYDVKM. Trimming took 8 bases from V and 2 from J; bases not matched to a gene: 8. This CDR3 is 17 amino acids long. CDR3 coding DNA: TGTGCCAGCCGAACAGTGACTAGCGGGGGGGCCTACAATGAGCAGTTCTTC. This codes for CASRTVTSGGAYNEQFF.

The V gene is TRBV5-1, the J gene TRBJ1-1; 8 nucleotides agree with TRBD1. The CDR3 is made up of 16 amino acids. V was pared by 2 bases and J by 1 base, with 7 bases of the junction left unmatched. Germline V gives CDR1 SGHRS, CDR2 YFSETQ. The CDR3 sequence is CASSFRSGTGNTEAFF. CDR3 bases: TGCGCCAGCAGCTTCCGCTCCGGGACAGGGAACACTGAAGCTTTCTTT.

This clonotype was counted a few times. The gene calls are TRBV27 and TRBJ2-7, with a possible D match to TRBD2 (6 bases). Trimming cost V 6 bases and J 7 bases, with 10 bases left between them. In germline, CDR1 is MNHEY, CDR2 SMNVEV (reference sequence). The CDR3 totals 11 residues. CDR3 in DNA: TGTGCCAGCAGCGCTCGGGGGGAGCAGTACGTC. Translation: CASSARGEQYV.

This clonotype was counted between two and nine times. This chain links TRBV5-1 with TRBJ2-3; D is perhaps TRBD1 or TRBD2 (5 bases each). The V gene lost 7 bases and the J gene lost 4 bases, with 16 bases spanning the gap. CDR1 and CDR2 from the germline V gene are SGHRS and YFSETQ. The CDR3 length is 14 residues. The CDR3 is CASGTSLTPDTQYF. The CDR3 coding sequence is TGCGCCAGCGGGACGAGTCTCACTCCAGATACGCAGTATTTT. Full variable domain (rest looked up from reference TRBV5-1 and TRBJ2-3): KAGVTQTPRYLIKTRGQQVTLSCSPISGHRSVSWYQQTPGQGLQFLFEYFSETQRNKGNFPGRFSGRQFSNSRSEMNVSTLELGDSALYLCASGTSLTPDTQYFGPGTRLTVL.

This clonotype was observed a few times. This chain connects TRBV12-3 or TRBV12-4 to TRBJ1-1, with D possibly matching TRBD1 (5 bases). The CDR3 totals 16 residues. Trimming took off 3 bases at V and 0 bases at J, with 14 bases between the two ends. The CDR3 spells CASSLRDRALNTEAFF. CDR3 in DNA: TGTGCCAGCAGTTTGAGGGACCGGGCCTTGAACACTGAAGCTTTCTTT.

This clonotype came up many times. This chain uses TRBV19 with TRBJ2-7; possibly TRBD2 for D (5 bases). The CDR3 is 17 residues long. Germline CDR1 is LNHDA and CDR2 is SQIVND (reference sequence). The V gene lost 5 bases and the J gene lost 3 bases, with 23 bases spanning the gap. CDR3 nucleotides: TGTGCCAGTAGTCTGGCGGGTCCTCGAGCAACCTTCTACGAGCAGTACTTC. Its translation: CASSLAGPRATFYEQYF.

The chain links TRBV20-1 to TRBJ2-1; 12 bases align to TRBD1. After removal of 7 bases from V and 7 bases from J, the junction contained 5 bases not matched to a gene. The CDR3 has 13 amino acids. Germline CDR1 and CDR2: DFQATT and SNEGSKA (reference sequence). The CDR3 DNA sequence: TGCAGTGAGGGACAGGGGGCGCGGAATGAGCAGTTCTTC. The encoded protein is CSEGQGARNEQFF.

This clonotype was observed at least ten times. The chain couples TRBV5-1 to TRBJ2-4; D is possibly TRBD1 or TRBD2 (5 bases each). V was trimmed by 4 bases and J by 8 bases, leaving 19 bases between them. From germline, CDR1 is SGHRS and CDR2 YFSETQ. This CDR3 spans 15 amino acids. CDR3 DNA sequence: TGCGCCAGCAGCATCCTAGGGGCCGGAGGAGACATTCAGTACTTC. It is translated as CASSILGAGGDIQYF.

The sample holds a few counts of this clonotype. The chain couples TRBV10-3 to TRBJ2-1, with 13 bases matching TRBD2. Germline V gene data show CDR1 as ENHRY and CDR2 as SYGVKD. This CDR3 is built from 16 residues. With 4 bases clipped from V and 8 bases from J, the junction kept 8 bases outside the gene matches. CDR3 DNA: TGTGCCATCAGTGCCGGGACTAGCGGGACGGGCCATGAGCAGTTCTTC. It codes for CAISAGTSGTGHEQFF.

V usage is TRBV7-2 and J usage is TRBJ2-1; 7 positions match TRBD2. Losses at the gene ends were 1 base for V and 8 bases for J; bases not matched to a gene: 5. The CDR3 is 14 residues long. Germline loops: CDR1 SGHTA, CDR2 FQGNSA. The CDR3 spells CASSLGLARYEQFF. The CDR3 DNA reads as TGTGCCAGCAGCTTAGGACTAGCTCGTTATGAGCAGTTCTTC.

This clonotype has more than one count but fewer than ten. The chain's CDR3 is CASTPRQNTGELFF. The CDR3 DNA reads TGTGCCAGTACCCCGAGGCAAAACACCGGGGAGCTGTTTTTT. The chain carries TRBV12-3 or TRBV12-4 and TRBJ2-2, with unresolved D. CDR3 length: 14 residues. With 9 bases removed from V and 2 bases from J, the gap between germline ends came to 13 bases.

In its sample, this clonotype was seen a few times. The CDR3 nucleotides read TGTGCCAGCAGCGTAGCTGGGGCTACCCACAATGAGCAGTTCTTC. Protein: CASSVAGATHNEQFF. V usage is TRBV9 and J usage is TRBJ2-1, with a possible D match to TRBD1 (5 bases). Germline V gene sequence: CDR1 SGDLS, CDR2 YYNGEE. This CDR3 region has 15 residues. Between the trimmed V and J ends, which lost 0 bases and 5 bases, there was a span of 12 bases.

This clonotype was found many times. CDR3 DNA sequence: TGTGCCAGCAGCTATTACACAGGATTCTCTGGGGCCAACGTCCTGACTTTC. Translating it yields CASSYYTGFSGANVLTF. This rearrangement joins TRBV13 to TRBJ2-6, with TRBD1 as a possible D gene (5 bases). This CDR3 contains 17 residues. Germline lookup yields CDR1 PRHDT and CDR2 FYEKMQ (reference sequence). The V end lost 4 bases, the J end lost 0 bases, and 13 bases lay between the germline ends. The whole variable domain, filled in from reference TRBV13 and TRBJ2-6, reads AAGVIQSPRHLIKEKRETATLKCYPIPRHDTVYWYQQGPGQDPQFLISFYEKMQSDKGSIPDRFSAQQFSDYHSELNMSSLELGDSALYFCASSYYTGFSGANVLTFGAGSRLTVL.

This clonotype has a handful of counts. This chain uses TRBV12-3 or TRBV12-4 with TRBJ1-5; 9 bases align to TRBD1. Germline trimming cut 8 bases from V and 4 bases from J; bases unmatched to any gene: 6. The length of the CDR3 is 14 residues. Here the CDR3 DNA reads TGTGCCAGCCTACCGGGACAGGGAAATCAGCCCCAGCATTTT. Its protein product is CASLPGQGNQPQHF.